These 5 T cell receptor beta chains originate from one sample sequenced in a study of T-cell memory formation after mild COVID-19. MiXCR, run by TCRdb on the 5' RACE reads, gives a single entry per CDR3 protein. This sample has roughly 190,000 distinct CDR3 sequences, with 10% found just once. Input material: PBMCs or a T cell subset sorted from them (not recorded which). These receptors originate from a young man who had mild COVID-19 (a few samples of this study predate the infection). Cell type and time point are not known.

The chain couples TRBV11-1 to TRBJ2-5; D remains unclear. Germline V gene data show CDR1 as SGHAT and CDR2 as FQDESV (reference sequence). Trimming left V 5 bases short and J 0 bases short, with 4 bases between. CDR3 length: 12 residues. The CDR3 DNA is TGTGCCAGCAGCCGAAACCAAGAGACCCAGTACTTC. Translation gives CASSRNQETQYF.

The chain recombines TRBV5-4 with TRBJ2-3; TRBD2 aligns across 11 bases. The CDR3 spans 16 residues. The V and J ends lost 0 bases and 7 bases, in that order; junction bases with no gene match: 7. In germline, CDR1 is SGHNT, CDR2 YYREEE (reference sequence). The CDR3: CASSLVAGGSRNTQYF. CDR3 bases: TGTGCCAGCAGCTTGGTAGCGGGGGGGAGCAGAAATACGCAGTATTTT.

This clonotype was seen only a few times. CDR3 nucleotide sequence: TGCGCCAGCAGCCGGCACGCTCAGGGGGAGACCCAGTACTTC. Its protein is CASSRHAQGETQYF. This chain connects TRBV4-3 to TRBJ2-5; D is possibly TRBD1 (6 bases). This CDR3 comprises 14 residues. Germline CDR1 LGHNA, CDR2 YSLEER. The V gene lost 4 bases and the J gene lost 5 bases, with 14 bases spanning the gap.

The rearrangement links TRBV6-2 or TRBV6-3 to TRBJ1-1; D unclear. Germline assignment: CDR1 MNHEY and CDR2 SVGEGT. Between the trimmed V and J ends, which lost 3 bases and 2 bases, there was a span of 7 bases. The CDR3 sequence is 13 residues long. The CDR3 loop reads CASSYQDNTEAFF. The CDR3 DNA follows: TGTGCCAGCAGTTATCAGGATAACACTGAAGCTTTCTTT.

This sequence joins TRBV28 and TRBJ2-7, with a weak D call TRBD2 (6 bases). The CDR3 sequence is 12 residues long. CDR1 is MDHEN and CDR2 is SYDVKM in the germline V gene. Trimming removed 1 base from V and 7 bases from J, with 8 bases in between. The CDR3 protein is CASSLSAGEQYV. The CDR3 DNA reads TGTGCCAGCAGTTTATCGGCGGGAGAGCAGTACGTC.